The table lists the clone carrying this TCR beta chain with a few counts. Its antigen is not known. The CDR3 length is 16 residues. CDR1 GTSNPN and CDR2 SVGIG come from the germline V gene (reference sequence). V shed 4 bases, J shed 5 bases, and the junction held 13 bases outside the gene matches. This entry belongs to a study of cytomegalovirus exposure and HLA in healthy donors. Study results and caveats: A list of 150 to 200 TCR beta chains associated with cytomegalovirus was given. DRB1 showed the most TCR associations and HLA-C the fewest in a later analysis, as rates varied by HLA locus. Later analysis associated a missense DCLRE1C variant with TCR beta V- and J-gene trimming.

PCR primers comprised 60 Vbeta and 13 Jbeta primers. Generated by immunoSEQ multiplex PCR, the TCRdb table keeps only in-frame clones and is missing some. The sample holds fewer than 120,000 clones, 75% to 90% seen once. Material: PBMCs. The J gene is TRBJ2-3, the V gene TRBV30, with 9 nucleotides matching TRBD1. The receptor was isolated from a man aged 35 to 55 in good health and CMV-seronegative. This CDR3 reads CAWKTPGQGPVDTQYF. For the CDR3, the DNA is TGTGCCTGGAAAACCCCGGGACAGGGCCCTGTAGATACGCAGTATTTT.